These 5 T cell receptor beta chains share one sample of origin, sequenced in a study of tumor and adjacent non-tumor tissue in lung cancer. Three rounds of nested PCR, following a modified ARM-PCR protocol, produced the TCRbeta library. TCRdb re-analysed the multiplex PCR reads in MiXCR, keeping a single row per CDR3 protein. The profile shows about 120,000 distinct CDR3 sequences, over 75% of them singletons. This sample's RNA came from whole unsorted tissue. Input material: lung tumor tissue. The receptors come from a man in his 70s with non-small cell lung cancer.

About this clonotype itself: The CDR3 carries no conserved terminal phenylalanine or tryptophan, so it likely arises from a read error. The chain joins TRBV20-1 to TRBJ2-1; D possibly corresponds to TRBD2 (6 bases). Germline V CDR1 and CDR2: DFQATT, SNEGSKA (reference sequence). This CDR3 comprises 17 residues. V gave up 0 bases and J gave up 6 bases, with 21 bases separating them. CDR3 DNA: TGCAGTGCTAGAGATCCCTCCGCTAGCGAGGCCTGCAATGAGCAGTTCCTC. It is translated as CSARDPSASEACNEQFL.

For this clonotype: A single base separates this from a much larger clone, so it may be a read error. This chain joins TRBV20-1 and TRBJ2-5; D possibly corresponds to TRBD1 (6 bases). This CDR3 contains 14 residues. The germline gives CDR1 DFQATT, CDR2 SNEGSKA (reference sequence). V shed 5 bases and J shed 5 bases, with 18 bases lying between them. The CDR3, as DNA: TGCAGTGCTCACCGGGCAGGGGATGACGAGACCCAGTACTTC. Translation gives CSAHRAGDDETQYF.

The chain uses TRBV6-5 and TRBJ1-2; D gene uncertain. V dropped 8 bases and J dropped 2 bases, with 15 bases sitting between them. CDR1 is MNHEY and CDR2 is SVGAGI in the germline V gene. The CDR3 runs to 14 residues. CDR3 sequence reads: CASYYSTLNYGYTF. DNA for the CDR3: TGTGCCAGCTATTACTCGACGTTAAACTATGGCTACACCTTC.

This clonotype has just a few counts. Likely a read error: the CDR3 ends without its conserved phenylalanine or tryptophan. The chain recombines TRBV4-2 with TRBJ1-2, with D perhaps matching TRBD1 (5 bases). This CDR3 spans 14 amino acids. The germline V gene encodes CDR1 LGHNA and CDR2 YNFKEQ. Here the CDR3 DNA reads TGTGTCAGCAGCCAAGTGGGGGTTGACTATGGCTACACCATC. Residues: CVSSQVGVDYGYTI.

About this clonotype: Compared with germline, one end of the junction differs, possibly owing to a read error. This chain connects TRBV12-3 or TRBV12-4 to TRBJ2-7, with 8 bases identical to TRBD2. The CDR3 runs to 16 residues. DNA for the CDR3: TGTGCCAGCAGCCCCCATCCGGGGGGGGACTCCTACGAACAGTACTTC. Its protein is CASSPHPGGDSYEQYF.